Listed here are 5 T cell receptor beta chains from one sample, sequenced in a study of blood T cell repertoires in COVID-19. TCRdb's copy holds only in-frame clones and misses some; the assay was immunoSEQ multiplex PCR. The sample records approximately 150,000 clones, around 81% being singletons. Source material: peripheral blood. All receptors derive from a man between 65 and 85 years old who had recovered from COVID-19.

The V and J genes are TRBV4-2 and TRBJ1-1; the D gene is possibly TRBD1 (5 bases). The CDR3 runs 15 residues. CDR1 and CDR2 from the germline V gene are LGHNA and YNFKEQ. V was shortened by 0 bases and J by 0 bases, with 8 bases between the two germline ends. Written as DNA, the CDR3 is TGTGCCAGCAGCCAAGATCCAGGGATGAACACTGAAGCTTTCTTT. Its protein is CASSQDPGMNTEAFF.

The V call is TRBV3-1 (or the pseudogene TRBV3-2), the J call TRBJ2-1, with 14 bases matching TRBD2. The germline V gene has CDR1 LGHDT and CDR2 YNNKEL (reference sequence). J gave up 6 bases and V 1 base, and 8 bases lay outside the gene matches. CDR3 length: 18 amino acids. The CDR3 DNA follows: TGTGCCAGCAGCCAAGCCTTAGGGACTAGCGGGAGTCCCAATGAGCAGTTCTTC. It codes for CASSQALGTSGSPNEQFF.

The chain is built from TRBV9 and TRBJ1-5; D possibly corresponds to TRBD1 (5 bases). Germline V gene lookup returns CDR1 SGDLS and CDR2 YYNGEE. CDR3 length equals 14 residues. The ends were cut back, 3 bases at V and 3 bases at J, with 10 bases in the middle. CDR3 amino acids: CASSGGRDNQPQHF. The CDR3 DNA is TGTGCCAGCAGCGGCGGCAGGGACAATCAGCCCCAGCATTTT. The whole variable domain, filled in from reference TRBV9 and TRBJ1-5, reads DSGVTQTPKHLITATGQRVTLRCSPRSGDLSVYWYQQSLDQGLQFLIQYYNGEERAKGNILERFSAQQFPDLHSELNLSSLELGDSALYFCASSGGRDNQPQHFGDGTRLSIL.

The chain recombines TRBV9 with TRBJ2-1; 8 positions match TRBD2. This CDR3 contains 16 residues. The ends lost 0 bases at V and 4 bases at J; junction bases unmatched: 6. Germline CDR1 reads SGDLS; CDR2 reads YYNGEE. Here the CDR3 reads CASSVAASGLYNEQFF. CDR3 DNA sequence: TGTGCCAGCAGCGTAGCGGCTAGCGGGCTTTACAATGAGCAGTTCTTC.

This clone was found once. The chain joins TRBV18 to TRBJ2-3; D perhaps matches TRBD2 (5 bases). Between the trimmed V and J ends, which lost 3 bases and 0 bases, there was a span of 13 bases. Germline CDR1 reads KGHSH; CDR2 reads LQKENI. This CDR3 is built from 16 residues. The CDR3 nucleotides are TGTGCCAGCTCACCTTATTCGGACTCGAGCACAGATACGCAGTATTTT. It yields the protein CASSPYSDSSTDTQYF.